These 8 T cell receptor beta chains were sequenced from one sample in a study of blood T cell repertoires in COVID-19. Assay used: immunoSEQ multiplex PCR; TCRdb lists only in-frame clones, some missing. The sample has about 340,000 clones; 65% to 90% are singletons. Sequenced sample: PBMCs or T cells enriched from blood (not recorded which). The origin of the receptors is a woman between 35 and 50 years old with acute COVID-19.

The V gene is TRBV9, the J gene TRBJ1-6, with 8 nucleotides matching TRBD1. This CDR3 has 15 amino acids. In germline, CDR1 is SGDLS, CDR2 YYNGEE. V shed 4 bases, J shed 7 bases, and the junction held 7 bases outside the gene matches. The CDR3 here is CASSTSQGANSPLHF. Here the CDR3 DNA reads TGTGCCAGCAGCACAAGTCAGGGGGCGAATTCACCCCTCCACTTT.

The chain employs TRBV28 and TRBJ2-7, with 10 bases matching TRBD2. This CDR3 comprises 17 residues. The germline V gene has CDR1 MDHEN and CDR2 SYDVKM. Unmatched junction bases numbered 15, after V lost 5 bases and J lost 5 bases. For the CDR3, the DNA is TGTGCCAGCAGTACCCCGGTCGGAGCGGGAGGGCCCCACGAGCAGTACTTC. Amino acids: CASSTPVGAGGPHEQYF.

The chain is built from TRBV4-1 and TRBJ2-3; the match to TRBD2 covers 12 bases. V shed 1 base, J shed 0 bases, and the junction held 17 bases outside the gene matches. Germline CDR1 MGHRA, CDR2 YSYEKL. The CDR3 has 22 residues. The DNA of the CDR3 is TGCGCCAGCAGCCAAGTAGTTTTGGTAATGGGACTAGCGGGCCCAAGCACAGATACGCAGTATTTT. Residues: CASSQVVLVMGLAGPSTDTQYF.

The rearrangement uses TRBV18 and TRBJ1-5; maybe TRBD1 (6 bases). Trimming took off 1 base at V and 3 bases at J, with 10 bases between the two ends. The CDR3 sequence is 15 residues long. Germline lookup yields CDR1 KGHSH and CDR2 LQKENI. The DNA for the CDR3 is TGTGCCAGCTCACCACAGGGACACCACAATCAGCCCCAGCATTTT. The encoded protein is CASSPQGHHNQPQHF.

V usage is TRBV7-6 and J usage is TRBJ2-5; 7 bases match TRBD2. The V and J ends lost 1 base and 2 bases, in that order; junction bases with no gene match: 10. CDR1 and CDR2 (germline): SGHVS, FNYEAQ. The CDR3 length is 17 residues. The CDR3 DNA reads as TGTGCCAGCAGCTTAGGATTTCTAATGGGGGGGCAAGAGACCCAGTACTTC. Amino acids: CASSLGFLMGGQETQYF.

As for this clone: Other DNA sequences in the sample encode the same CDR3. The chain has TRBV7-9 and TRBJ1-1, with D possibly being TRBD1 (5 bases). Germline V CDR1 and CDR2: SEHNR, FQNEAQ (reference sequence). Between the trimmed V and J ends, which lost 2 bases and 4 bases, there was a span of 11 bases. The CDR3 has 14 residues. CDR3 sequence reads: CASSLISGATEAFF. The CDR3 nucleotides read TGTGCCAGCAGCTTAATTTCTGGGGCCACTGAAGCTTTCTTT.

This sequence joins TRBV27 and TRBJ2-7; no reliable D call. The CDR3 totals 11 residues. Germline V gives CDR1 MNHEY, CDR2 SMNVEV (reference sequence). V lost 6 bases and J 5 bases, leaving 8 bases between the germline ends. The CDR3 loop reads CASSYLDEQYF. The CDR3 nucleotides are TGTGCCAGCAGCTACCTGGACGAGCAGTACTTC.

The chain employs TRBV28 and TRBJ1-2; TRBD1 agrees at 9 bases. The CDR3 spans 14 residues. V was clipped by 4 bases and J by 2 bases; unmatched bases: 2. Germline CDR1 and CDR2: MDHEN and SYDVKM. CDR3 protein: CASSSTGGNYGYTF. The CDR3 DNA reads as TGTGCCAGCAGTTCGACAGGGGGGAACTATGGCTACACCTTC.